This T cell receptor (beta chain) was captured by sequencing in a study of CD8+CD57+ T cells in acquired aplastic anemia. Germline CDR1 is SEHNR and CDR2 is FQNEAQ (reference sequence). The CDR3 extends over 13 residues, inclusive of both ends. Genomic DNA templated the TCR beta VDJ and CDR3 profiling. TCRdb re-called the reads through MiXCR, storing one row per CDR3 protein. Among 260,000 or so distinct CDR3 sequences listed, 70% to 85% were seen once. Sequenced patients had shown CD8+CD57+ cell expansion by flow cytometry. A few counts support this clonotype. It is likely a read error, because the conserved phenylalanine at the end of the CDR3 is missing. The DNA is omitted, as the CDR3 cannot be located on it reliably, and the CDR3 follows TCRdb's listing.

The chain uses TRBV7-9 and TRBJ2-3; TRBD1 is the table's D call, not checked against the DNA. The sequenced material came from sorted CD4+, CD8+, or CD8+CD57+ T cells (not recorded which) from PBMCs. The sequence came from a human donor with aplastic anemia. This CDR3 reads CASSPGTGDHTDS.